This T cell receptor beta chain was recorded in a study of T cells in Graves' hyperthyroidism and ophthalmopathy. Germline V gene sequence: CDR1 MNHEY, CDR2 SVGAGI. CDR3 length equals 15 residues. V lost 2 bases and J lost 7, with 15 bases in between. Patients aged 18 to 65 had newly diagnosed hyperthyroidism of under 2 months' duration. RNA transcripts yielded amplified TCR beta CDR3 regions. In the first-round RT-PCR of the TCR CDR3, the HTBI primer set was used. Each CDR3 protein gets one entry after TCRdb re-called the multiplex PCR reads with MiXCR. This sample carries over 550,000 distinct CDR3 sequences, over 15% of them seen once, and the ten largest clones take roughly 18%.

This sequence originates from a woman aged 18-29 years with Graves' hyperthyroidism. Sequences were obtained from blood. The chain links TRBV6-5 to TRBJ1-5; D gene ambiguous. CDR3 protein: CASSYNGPGGQPQHF. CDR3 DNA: TGTGCCAGCAGTTACAACGGACCAGGTGGGCAGCCCCAGCATTTT.